This TCR beta chain was retrieved from a study of blood T cell repertoires in COVID-19. Study details: PBMCs, B-cell-depleted T cells, or T cells provided the cDNA or gDNA that made up the material.

Method: immunoSEQ multiplex PCR; TCRdb's copy keeps in-frame clones and lacks some. Among some 270,000 clones, 65% to 85% were seen once, and the ten largest hold 3.4%. The germline CDR1 and CDR2 sequences are SGHDT and YYEEEE. The CDR3 is made up of 12 amino acids. V lost 7 bases and J lost 8; bases outside the gene matches: 7. This sequence was found in a man aged 45-65 years who had recovered from COVID-19. The genes are TRBV5-6 and TRBJ1-2; 8 bases agree with TRBD1. The sample comprised PBMCs or T cells enriched from blood (not recorded which). The CDR3: CASGRGLGGYTF. DNA of the CDR3: TGTGCCAGCGGCAGGGGGCTGGGAGGCTACACCTTC.